This record concerns one T cell receptor (beta chain) sequence. In its sample, this clonotype was seen once. The clone's antigen remains unknown. Base-call qualities are not available, and no considerably larger clone is one nucleotide away. V and J lose 7 bases and 5 bases, and a span of 10 bases separates them. From cysteine to phenylalanine, the CDR3 is 12 amino acids long. Just CDR3 DNA is preserved here, 36 bases in frame from base 1. From the germline V gene, CDR1 is SNHLY and CDR2 is FYNNEI. Systemically healthy Caucasian individuals from Russia, around 38 in total and aged about 6 to 90 years, were included as donors. Each donor gave 8 to 10 milliliters of peripheral blood, drawn into EDTA-treated Vacutainer tubes. Ficoll-Paque density-gradient centrifugation was used to isolate PBMCs, with at least 6 million per sample. Trizol reagent was used to extract total RNA from PBMCs, with at least 5 micrograms per sample. The percentages of naive CD45RAhigh/CD27high T cells were determined by flow cytometry on a PBMC aliquot from every donor.

This entry belongs to a study of blood T cells in healthy people across ages (dated by TCRdb to 2014 to 2015). Turning to the overall study: In model experiments, template switching captured about one uniquely barcoded TCR beta cDNA molecule for every two T cells. Using deep sequencing normalized with unique cDNA molecular identifiers, the study measured how TCR beta repertoire diversity changes with age. Donors were grouped into four age groups: young (average approximately 16 years), middle-aged (under 40), aged (around 60) and long-lived (roughly 80). Donors of different ages were randomly distributed across sequencing lanes to avoid experimental bias. For two donors (one aged 18 to 30 and one aged 80 or older), the study analyzed two additional independent replicas of 1 million unique cDNA reads from the same blood draw.

The library relied on 5' RACE. A second 7 to 11 cycle PCR used a sample-barcoded 5' primer and a J-beta primer mix. Each TCR beta cDNA molecule received a unique molecular identifier from a template-switch 5' adaptor carrying 12 random nucleotides. At least 2.5 million CDR3-containing paired-end reads were obtained from each sample. First-strand cDNA synthesis was performed from all RNA using the Mint cDNA synthesis kit, with priming by a TRBC-specific oligonucleotide. Following uracil-DNA glycosylase treatment, all cDNA underwent a first 18-cycle PCR with the universal primers M1SS and BC2_uni_R. On the study's bioinformatics: For normalization, 1 million high-quality reads, each with a distinct molecular identifier, were randomly selected from each sample. Reads with shared molecular identifiers were discarded instead of being binned into consensus sequences. MiTCR, with a Q25 quality threshold and the strictest error-elimination algorithm, was used for CDR3 identification, clonotype clustering and error correction. A nonparametric unseen species model using Euler transformation provided a lower-bound estimate of total TCR beta diversity. The raw public data were reprocessed by TCRdb itself: fastp quality trimming at Q25, MiXCR clonotype calling, in-frame beta chains only. Entries that share a CDR3 protein sequence are merged under the most common genes and DNA. TCRdb, rather than the study authors, made the V and J calls. The sample has fewer than 2,000,000 distinct CDR3 sequences on record, 39% of them singletons. About 23% of the sample goes to the ten largest clones.

The research as a whole found: As age increased, observed TCR beta diversity per million T cells dropped in a roughly linear way, and a significant reduction was already evident by age 40. Compared with the aged group, the long-lived group had more naive CD4+ T cells, fewer expanded clones and increased TCR diversity, a pattern suggesting age selection. Bulk unsorted PBMC profiling prevented conclusive comparison of naive and antigen-experienced compartments. Because donor CMV infection status was unknown, age-related changes in expanded clonotypes were potentially confounded. Estimates of total diversity based on one million sequenced T cells were regarded as lower bounds and as underestimates. Observed TCR beta diversity correlated strongly with the percentage of naive T cells measured by flow cytometry.

The source of this sequence is a human donor in good health. The chain employs TRBV2 and TRBJ2-3; no D gene call is confident. The material sequenced was blood. The bases read TGTGCCAGCAATCTCGACGAAGATACGCAGTATTTT. This codes for CASNLDEDTQYF.